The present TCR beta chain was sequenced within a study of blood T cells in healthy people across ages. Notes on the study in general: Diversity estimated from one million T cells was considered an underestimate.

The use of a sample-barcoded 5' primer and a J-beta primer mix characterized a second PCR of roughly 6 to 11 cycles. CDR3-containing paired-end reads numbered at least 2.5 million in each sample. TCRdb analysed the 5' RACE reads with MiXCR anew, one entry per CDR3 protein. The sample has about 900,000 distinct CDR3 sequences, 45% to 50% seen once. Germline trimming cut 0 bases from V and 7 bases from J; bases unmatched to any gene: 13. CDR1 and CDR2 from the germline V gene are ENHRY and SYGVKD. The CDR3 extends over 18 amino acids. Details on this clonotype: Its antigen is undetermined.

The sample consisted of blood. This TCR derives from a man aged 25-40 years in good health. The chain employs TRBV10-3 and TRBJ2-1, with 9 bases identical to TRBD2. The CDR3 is CAISESGSPSGTRNEQFF. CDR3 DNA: TGTGCCATCAGTGAGTCCGGGTCGCCTAGCGGGACCCGGAATGAGCAGTTCTTC.